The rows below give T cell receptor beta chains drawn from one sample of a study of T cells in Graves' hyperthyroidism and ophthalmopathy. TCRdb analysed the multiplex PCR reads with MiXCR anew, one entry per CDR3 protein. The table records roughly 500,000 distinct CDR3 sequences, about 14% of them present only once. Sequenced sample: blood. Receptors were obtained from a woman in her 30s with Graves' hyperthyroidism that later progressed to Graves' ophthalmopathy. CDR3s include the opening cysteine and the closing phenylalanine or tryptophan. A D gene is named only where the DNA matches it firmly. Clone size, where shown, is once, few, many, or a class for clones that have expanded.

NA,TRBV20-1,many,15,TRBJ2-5,TGCAGTGCCAAACCCGGTTCTAGCTTTCAAGAGACCCAGTACTTC,CSAKPGSSFQETQYF
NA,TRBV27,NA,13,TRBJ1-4,TGTGCCAGCAGCGACGGAGATAATGAAAAACTGTTTTTT,CASSDGDNEKLFF
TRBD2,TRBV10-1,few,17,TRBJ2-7,TGCGCCAGCAGTGAGTCGAGGTCGACTAGCGGTTCCTACGAGCAGTACTTC,CASSESRSTSGSYEQYF
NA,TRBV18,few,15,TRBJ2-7,TGTGCCAGCTCACCCCCATTGGCTAGCTCCTACGAGCAGTACTTC,CASSPPLASSYEQYF
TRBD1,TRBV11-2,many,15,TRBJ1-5,TGTGCCAGCAGCTTAGCAGGGGGCAGGGGACAGCCCCAGCATTTT,CASSLAGGRGQPQHF
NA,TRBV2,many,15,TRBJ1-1,TGTGCCAGCAGTGAATTACCGGGGGCGCGCACTGAAGCTTTCTTT,CASSELPGARTEAFF
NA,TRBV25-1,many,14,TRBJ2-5,TGTGCCAGCAGTGACAGGGACCAGGTCGAGACCCAGTACTTC,CASSDRDQVETQYF
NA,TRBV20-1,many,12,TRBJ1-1,TGCAGTGCTAGTGCCCGGGACACTGAAGCTTTCTTT,CSASARDTEAFF
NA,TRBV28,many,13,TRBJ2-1,TGTGCCAGCAGGGGAAGCTCCTACAATGAGCAGTTCTTC,CASRGSSYNEQFF
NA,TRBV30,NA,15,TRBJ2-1,TGTGCCTGGAGTTTCGACGGGGGCTCCTACAATGAGCAGTTCTTC,CAWSFDGGSYNEQFF
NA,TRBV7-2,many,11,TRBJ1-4,TGTGCCAGCAGTTTTAATGAAAAACTGTTTTTT,CASSFNEKLFF
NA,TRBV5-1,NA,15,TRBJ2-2,TGCGCCAGCAGCTTGGCCGGGACCAATACCGGGGAGCTGTTTTTT,CASSLAGTNTGELFF
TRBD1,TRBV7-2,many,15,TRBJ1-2,TGTGCCAGCAGCTTAGCAAGGACAGGCGAGGGGGGCTACACCTTC,CASSLARTGEGGYTF
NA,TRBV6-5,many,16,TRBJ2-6,TGTGCCAGCAGTTATGCACAAACCTCTGGGGCCAACGTCCTGACTTTC,CASSYAQTSGANVLTF